Here is one TCR beta chain with its context. The antigen is undetermined. TCR alpha and TCR beta cDNA libraries carrying sample barcodes and UMIs came from 5'RACE with constant-segment primers. From the 5' RACE reads, TCRdb called clonotypes with MiXCR, one entry per CDR3 protein. The sample holds a few hundred thousand distinct CDR3 sequences, 16% seen once. This specimen belongs to a study of T-cell memory formation after mild COVID-19. On the study more broadly: There were largely donor-specific TCR clusters.

V dropped 3 bases and J dropped 1 base, with 10 bases sitting between them. The CDR3 sequence is 15 residues long. Findings and limits, study-wide: Pre-infection memory carried some responding clones, suggesting that cross-reactive memory joined.

The V call is TRBV12-3 or TRBV12-4, the J call TRBJ2-1; the D gene is possibly TRBD1 (5 bases). The TCR comes from a man aged 18 to 35 who had mild COVID-19 (a few samples of this study predate the infection). Cell type and time point are not known. The specimen was PBMCs or a T cell subset sorted from them (not recorded which). CDR3 coding DNA: TGTGCCAGCAGTTTTGGGCGACAGTCCTACAATGAGCAGTTCTTC. As protein: CASSFGRQSYNEQFF.